Shown below are 11 T cell receptor beta chains from a single sample sequenced in a study of technical replicates of blood from a few donors (dated by TCRdb to about 2017). Libraries were constructed by the immunoSEQ multiplex PCR assay. In TCRdb, the immuneACCESS table is reduced to in-frame sequences with V and J assigned. These tables do not hold every clone; where another copy was compared, an unresolved V gene accounts for under half, and the others remain unexplained. A total of about 88,000 clones appear in this sample, 85% to 95% of them only once. The ten top clones hold more than 0.25% of the sample. Input material: T cells isolated from PBMCs. The receptors shown here come from a human donor in good health.

V gene TRBV27 combines with J gene TRBJ1-1, with no clear D. This CDR3 region has 13 residues. The V gene lost 6 bases and the J gene lost 1 base, with 9 bases spanning the gap. The germline V gene encodes CDR1 MNHEY and CDR2 SMNVEV (reference sequence). Written as DNA, the CDR3 is TGTGCCAGCAGGCTCTACAGGAACACTGAAGCTTTCTTT. It specifies CASRLYRNTEAFF.

The chain joins TRBV7-3 to TRBJ1-6; maybe TRBD1 (6 bases). CDR1 and CDR2 (germline): SGHTA, FQGTGA. V was clipped by 5 bases and J by 7 bases, with 12 bases between them. The CDR3 has 14 amino acids. The CDR3 sequence is CASSTGTQNSPLHF. The DNA of the CDR3 is TGTGCCAGCAGCACCGGGACACAAAATTCACCCCTCCACTTT.

This chain joins TRBV2 and TRBJ1-2; D is undetermined. The CDR3 is made up of 13 amino acids. Germline lookup yields CDR1 SNHLY and CDR2 FYNNEI. V was trimmed by 4 bases and J by 7 bases, leaving 13 bases between them. CDR3 loop: CASSAEVAAGYTF. The DNA of the CDR3 is TGTGCCAGCAGTGCTGAGGTTGCGGCTGGCTACACCTTC.

This rearrangement joins TRBV29-1 to TRBJ2-1; the match to TRBD1 covers 9 bases. The junction had 9 bases not matched to a gene; V was cut back by 4 bases and J by 2 bases. Germline V gives CDR1 SQVTM, CDR2 ANQGSEA. This CDR3 contains 16 residues. CDR3: CSVVGHTGGAYNEQFF. In DNA form, the CDR3 reads TGCAGCGTTGTCGGTCACACAGGGGGCGCCTACAATGAGCAGTTCTTC.

The rearrangement links TRBV5-1 to TRBJ2-2, with D possibly matching TRBD1 (5 bases). The CDR3 totals 14 residues. V was pared by 4 bases and J by 6 bases, with 13 bases between. Germline CDR1 reads SGHRS; CDR2 reads YFSETQ. The CDR3 sequence is CASSVPKGSGELFF. CDR3 DNA sequence: TGCGCCAGCAGCGTTCCTAAGGGGTCCGGGGAGCTGTTTTTT.

The V gene is TRBV27, the J gene TRBJ2-7, with D unclear. Trimming removed 4 bases from V and 4 bases from J, with 8 bases in between. The CDR3 is 12 residues long. Germline V gives CDR1 MNHEY, CDR2 SMNVEV (reference sequence). CDR3 coding DNA: TGTGCCAGCAGTTCGACTGGGTACGAGCAGTACTTC. Translating it yields CASSSTGYEQYF.

This chain joins TRBV10-2 and TRBJ2-2, with D possibly TRBD2 on 6 matching bases. V was cut by 3 bases and J by 6 bases, with 17 bases left in between. The CDR3 is 16 amino acids. The germline gives CDR1 WSHSY, CDR2 SAAADI. Here the CDR3 reads CASSEYGRKGAGELFF. CDR3 coding DNA: TGCGCCAGCAGTGAATACGGGAGAAAGGGTGCCGGGGAGCTGTTTTTT.

The rearrangement joins TRBV29-1 to TRBJ2-5; TRBD1 agrees at 8 bases. The CDR3 is 13 residues long. The germline CDR1 and CDR2 sequences are SQVTM and ANQGSEA. V gave up 6 bases and J gave up 5 bases; unmatched junction bases: 8. CDR3 region: CSVRTGSWETQYF. In DNA form, the CDR3 reads TGCAGCGTCCGGACAGGGTCTTGGGAGACCCAGTACTTC. The entire variable domain, with the rest obtained from reference TRBV29-1 and TRBJ2-5, is as follows: SAVISQKPSRDICQRGTSLTIQCQVDSQVTMMFWYRQQPGQSLTLIATANQGSEATYESGFVIDKFPISRPNLTFSTLTVSNMSPEDSSIYLCSVRTGSWETQYFGPGTRLLVL.

V usage is TRBV7-9 and J usage is TRBJ1-4; 9 bases are shared with TRBD1. The CDR3 runs 18 residues. Losses at the gene ends were 4 bases for V and 3 bases for J; bases not matched to a gene: 12. Germline CDR1 and CDR2: SEHNR and FQNEAQ (reference sequence). CDR3: CASSSDRGGSVANEKLFF. The DNA for the CDR3 is TGTGCCAGCAGCTCGGACAGGGGAGGGTCCGTGGCTAATGAAAAACTGTTTTTT.

The chain combines TRBV2 with TRBJ1-3, with a tentative D call TRBD1 (6 bases). Trimming removed 6 bases from V and 0 bases from J, with 12 bases in between. CDR1 and CDR2 from the germline V gene are SNHLY and FYNNEI. The CDR3 is 15 residues long. This CDR3 reads CASRTGSSSGNTIYF. CDR3 DNA: TGTGCCAGCAGGACAGGATCCAGCTCTGGAAACACCATATATTTT.

The chain links TRBV5-4 to TRBJ2-3; 8 bases map to TRBD2. Germline trimming cut 0 bases from V and 2 bases from J; bases unmatched to any gene: 5. CDR1 is SGHNT, CDR2 YYREEE, per germline (reference sequence). This CDR3 contains 16 residues. The CDR3 reads CASSLAERGNTDTQYF. The CDR3 coding sequence is TGTGCCAGCAGCTTGGCCGAGCGGGGGAACACAGATACGCAGTATTTT.